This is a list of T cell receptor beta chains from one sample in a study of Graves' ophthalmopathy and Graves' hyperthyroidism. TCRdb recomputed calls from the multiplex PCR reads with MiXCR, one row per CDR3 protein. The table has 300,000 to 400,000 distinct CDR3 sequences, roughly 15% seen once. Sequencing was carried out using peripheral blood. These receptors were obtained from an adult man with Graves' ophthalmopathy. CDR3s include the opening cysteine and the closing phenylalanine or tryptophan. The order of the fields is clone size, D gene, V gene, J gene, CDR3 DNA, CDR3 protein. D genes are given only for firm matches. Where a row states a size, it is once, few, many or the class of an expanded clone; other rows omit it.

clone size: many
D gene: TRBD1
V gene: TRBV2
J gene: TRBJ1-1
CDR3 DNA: TGTGCCAGCAGTGAGGACAGGGGTAACAATCGCGGTGAAGCTTTCTTT
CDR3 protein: CASSEDRGNNRGEAFF

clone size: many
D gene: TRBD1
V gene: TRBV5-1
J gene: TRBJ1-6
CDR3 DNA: TGCGCCAGCAGCTGGGGGGACAGGGGAGCGACCCTCCACTTT
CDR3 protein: CASSWGDRGATLHF

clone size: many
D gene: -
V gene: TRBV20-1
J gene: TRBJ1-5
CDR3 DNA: TGCAGTGCCTCTGCGGGGGGCGGGAGCAATCAGCCCCAGCATTTT
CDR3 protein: CSASAGGGSNQPQHF

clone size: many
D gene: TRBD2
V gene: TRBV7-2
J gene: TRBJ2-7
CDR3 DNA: TGTGCCAGCAGCACCCAGGGACTAGCGGGAGACGAGCAGTACTTC
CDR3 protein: CASSTQGLAGDEQYF

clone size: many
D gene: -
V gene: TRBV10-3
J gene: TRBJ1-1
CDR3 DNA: TGTGCCATCAGTGAGGGCCGTGAGGGAGGGGGAACTGAAGCTTTCTTT
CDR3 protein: CAISEGREGGGTEAFF

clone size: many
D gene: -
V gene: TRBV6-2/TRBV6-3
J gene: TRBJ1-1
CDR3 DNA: TGTGCCAGCAGTTACTCGGAGGGGAACACTGAAGCTTTCTTT
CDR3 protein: CASSYSEGNTEAFF

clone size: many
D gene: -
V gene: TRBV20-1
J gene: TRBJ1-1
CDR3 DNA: TGCAGTGCTAGCTGGTCCGGGGGCCAGGACACTGAAGCTTTCTTT
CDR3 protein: CSASWSGGQDTEAFF

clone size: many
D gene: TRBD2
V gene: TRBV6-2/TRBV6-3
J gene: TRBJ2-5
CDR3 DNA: TGTGCCAGCAGTTACCTAGCGGTGCTACCTGGGACCCAGTACTTC
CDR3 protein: CASSYLAVLPGTQYF

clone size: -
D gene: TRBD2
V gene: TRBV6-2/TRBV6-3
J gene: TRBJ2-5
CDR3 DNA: TGTGCCAGCAGGCTGCTAGCGGGGGTCGTAGAGACCCAGTACTTC
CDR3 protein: CASRLLAGVVETQYF

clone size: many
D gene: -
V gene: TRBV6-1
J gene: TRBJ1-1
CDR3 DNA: TGTGCCAGCAGTGAAGGTTGGGGGGGAATAATGAACACTGAAGCTTTCTTT
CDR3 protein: CASSEGWGGIMNTEAFF

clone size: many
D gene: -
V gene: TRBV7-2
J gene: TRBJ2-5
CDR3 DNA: TGTGCCAGCAGCATTTTCGGGGATGGTTTTCAAGAGACCCAGTACTTC
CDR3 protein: CASSIFGDGFQETQYF

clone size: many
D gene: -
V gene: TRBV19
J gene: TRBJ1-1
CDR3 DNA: TGTGCCAGTAGTATCACAGGGACAAGGGACACTGAAGCTTTCTTT
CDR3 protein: CASSITGTRDTEAFF

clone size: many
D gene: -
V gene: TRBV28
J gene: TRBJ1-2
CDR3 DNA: TGTGCCAGCAGTGCGACGGTCTATGGCTACACCTTC
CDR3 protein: CASSATVYGYTF

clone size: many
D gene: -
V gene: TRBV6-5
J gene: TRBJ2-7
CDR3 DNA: TGTGCCAGCAGACGAGGGAGCTCCTACGAGCAGTACTTC
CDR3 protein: CASRRGSSYEQYF

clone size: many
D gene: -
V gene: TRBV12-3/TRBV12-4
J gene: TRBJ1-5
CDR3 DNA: TGTGCCAGCAGGGGGGGGATAGGGGATAATGTTCAGCCCCAGCATTTT
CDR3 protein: CASRGGIGDNVQPQHF

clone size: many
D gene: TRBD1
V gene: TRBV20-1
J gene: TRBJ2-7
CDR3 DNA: TGCAGTGCTAGGTTATCGGGACAGCTATACGAGCAGTACTTC
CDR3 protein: CSARLSGQLYEQYF

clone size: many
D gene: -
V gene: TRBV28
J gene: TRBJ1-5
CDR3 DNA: TGTGCCAGCAGTTTTGACAGGCTCCTTCTTATGGGCAATCAGCCCCAGCATTTT
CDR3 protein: CASSFDRLLLMGNQPQHF

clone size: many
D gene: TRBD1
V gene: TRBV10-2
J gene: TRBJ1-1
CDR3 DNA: TGCGCCAGCAGCGCCCAGCGACAGGGGCATGCTGAAGCTTTCTTT
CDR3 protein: CASSAQRQGHAEAFF

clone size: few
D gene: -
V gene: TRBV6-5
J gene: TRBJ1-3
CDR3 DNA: TGTGCCAGCAGTTTACAGGAGGCGGTAGGAAACACCATATCTTTT
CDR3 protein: CASSLQEAVGNTISF

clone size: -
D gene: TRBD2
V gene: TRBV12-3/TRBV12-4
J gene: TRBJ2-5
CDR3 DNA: TGTGCCAGCAGTTCCGGACTAGCGGGGCAGACCCAGTACTTC
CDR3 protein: CASSSGLAGQTQYF

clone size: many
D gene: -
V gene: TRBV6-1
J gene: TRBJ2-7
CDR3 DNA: TGTGCCATCCTTCAGGAGAGCTCCTACGAGCAGTACTTC
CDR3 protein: CAILQESSYEQYF

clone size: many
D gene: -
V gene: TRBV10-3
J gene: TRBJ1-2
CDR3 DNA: TGTGCCATCGCCGGTGAGAGGAACTATGGCTACACCTTC
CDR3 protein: CAIAGERNYGYTF

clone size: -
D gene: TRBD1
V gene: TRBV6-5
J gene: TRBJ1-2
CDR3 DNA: TGTGCCAGCAGTATACGGACAGGGGATGCTAACTATGGCTACACCTTC
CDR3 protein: CASSIRTGDANYGYTF

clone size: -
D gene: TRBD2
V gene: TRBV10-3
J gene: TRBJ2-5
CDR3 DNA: TGTGCCATCAGAGGTAGCGGGGGGGCCCGGGAGACCCAGTACTTC
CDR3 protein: CAIRGSGGARETQYF

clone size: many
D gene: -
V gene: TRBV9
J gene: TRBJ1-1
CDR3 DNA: TGTGCCAGCAGCGACCGCCCCAAGGACAATACATTAATGAACACTGAAGCTTTCTTT
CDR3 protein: CASSDRPKDNTLMNTEAFF

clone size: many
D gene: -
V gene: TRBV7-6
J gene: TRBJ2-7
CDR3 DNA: TGTGCCAGCAGCTTACGGACCTTCACCTACGAGCAGTACTTC
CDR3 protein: CASSLRTFTYEQYF

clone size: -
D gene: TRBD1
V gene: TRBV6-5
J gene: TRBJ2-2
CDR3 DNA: TGTGCCAGCAGTCACCAGGGGGTCACCGGGGAGCTGTTTTTT
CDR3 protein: CASSHQGVTGELFF

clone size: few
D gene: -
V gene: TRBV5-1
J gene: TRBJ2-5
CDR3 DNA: TGCGCCAGCAGCTTGAACAGGGCTAAAGAGACCCAGTACTTC
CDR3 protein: CASSLNRAKETQYF

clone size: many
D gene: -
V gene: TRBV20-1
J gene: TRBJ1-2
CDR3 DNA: TGCAGTGCAGGGAAAATGGTCACTTATGGCTACACCTTC
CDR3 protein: CSAGKMVTYGYTF

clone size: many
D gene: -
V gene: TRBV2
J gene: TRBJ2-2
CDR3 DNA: TGTGCCAGCAGTGTCATCCGGAACACCGGGGAGCTGTTTTTT
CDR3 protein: CASSVIRNTGELFF

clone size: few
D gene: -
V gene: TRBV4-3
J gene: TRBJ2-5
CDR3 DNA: TGCGCCAGCAGCCAAGGGCTCGCGCTACAAGAGACCCAGTACTTC
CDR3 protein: CASSQGLALQETQYF

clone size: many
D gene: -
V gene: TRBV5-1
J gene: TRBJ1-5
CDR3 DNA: TGCGCCAGCAGCTTGGGAGGGGGGCAGAGCAATCAGCCCCAGCATTTT
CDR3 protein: CASSLGGGQSNQPQHF

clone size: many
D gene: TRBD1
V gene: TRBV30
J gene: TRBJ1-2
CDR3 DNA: TGTGCCTGGAGTACCCAAGGGGGCTGCACCTTC
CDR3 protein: CAWSTQGGCTF

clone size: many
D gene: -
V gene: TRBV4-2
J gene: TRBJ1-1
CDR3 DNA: TGTGCCGCGGGTGGGATGGTCACTGAAGCTTTCTTT
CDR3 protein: CAAGGMVTEAFF

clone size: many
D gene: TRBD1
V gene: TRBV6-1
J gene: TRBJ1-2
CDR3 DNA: TGTGCCAGCAGGGAGCCCCGACAGGGCCTGAGGATCTATGGCTACACCTTC
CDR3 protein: CASREPRQGLRIYGYTF

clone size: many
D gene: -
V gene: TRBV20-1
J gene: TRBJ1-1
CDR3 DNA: TGCAGTGCTACGGCCAGGGGTGGCACTGAAGCTTTCTTT
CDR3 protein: CSATARGGTEAFF

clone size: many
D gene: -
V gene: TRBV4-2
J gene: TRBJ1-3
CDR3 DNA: TGTGCCAGCAGCCAAGATGCCACCCCAGGGCGAACTGGAAACACCATATATTTT
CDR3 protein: CASSQDATPGRTGNTIYF

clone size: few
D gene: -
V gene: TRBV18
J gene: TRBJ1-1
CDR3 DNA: TGTGCCAGCTCACCAGCACGGAAGAACACTGAAGCTTTCTTT
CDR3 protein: CASSPARKNTEAFF

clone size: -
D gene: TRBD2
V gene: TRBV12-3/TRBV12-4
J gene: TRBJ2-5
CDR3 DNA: TGTGCCAGCAGTTTGGCTAGCGGGAAGGGAGAGACCCAGTACTTC
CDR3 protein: CASSLASGKGETQYF

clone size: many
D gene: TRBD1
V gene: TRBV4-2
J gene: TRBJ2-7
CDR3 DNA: TGTGCCAGCAGCCAAGCCGACAGGGGGCCAATCGAGCAGTACTTC
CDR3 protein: CASSQADRGPIEQYF

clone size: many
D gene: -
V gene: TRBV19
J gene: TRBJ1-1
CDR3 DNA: TGTGCCAGTAGGGGCCACGGGACAAAGAACACTGAAGCTTTCTTT
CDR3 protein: CASRGHGTKNTEAFF

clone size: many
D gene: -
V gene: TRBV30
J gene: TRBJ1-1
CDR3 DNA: TGTGCCTGGAGTGTAGCCGGAAGGGACACTGAAGCTTTCTTT
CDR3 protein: CAWSVAGRDTEAFF

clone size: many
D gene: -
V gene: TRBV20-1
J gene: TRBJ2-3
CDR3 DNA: TGCAGTGCTCACGGTGACAGCTACACAGATACGCAGTATTTT
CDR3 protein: CSAHGDSYTDTQYF

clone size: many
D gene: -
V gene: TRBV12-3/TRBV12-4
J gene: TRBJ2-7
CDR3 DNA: TGTGCCAGCAGTCCCCCCGGAAGGTACGAGCAGTACTTC
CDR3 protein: CASSPPGRYEQYF

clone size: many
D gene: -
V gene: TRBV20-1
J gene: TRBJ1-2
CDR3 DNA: TGCAGTGCCCCCGCCGGGGGGGGCGAAGACTATGGCTACACCTTC
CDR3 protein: CSAPAGGGEDYGYTF

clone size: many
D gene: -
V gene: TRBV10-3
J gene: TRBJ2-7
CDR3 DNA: TGTGCCATCAGTAACAGGATAAGCTCCTACGAGCAGTACTTC
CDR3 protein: CAISNRISSYEQYF

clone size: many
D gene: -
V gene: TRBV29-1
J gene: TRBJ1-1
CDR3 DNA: TGCAGCGTAATCCTTATGGGAGGAGCTTTCTTT
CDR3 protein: CSVILMGGAFF

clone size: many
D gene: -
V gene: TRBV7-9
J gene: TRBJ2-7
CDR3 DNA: TGTGCCAGCAGCCCATTCTTTAGGGTAGACTACGAGCAGTACTTC
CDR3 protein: CASSPFFRVDYEQYF

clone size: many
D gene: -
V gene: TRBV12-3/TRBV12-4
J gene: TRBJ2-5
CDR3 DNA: TGTGCCAGCAGTTTTCGTGCCGTCCTCGTCGAGACCCAGTACTTC
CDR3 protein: CASSFRAVLVETQYF

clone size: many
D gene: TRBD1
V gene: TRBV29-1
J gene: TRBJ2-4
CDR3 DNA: TGCAGCGTTCCAAGTCAGGGGGCCCACAACATTCAGTACTTC
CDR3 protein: CSVPSQGAHNIQYF

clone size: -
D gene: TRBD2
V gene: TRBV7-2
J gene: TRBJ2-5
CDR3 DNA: TGTGCCAGCAGCCAGACTAGCGGGAGCCAAGAGACCCAGTACTTC
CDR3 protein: CASSQTSGSQETQYF

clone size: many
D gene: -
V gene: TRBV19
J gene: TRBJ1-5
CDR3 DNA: TGTGCCAGTACCCTCGGAGGGTCGCCTCAGCCCCAGCATTTT
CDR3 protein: CASTLGGSPQPQHF

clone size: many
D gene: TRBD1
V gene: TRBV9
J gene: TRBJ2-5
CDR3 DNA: TGTGCCAGCAGCGTAGCTGGGACAGGGCAAGAGACCCAGTACTTC
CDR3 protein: CASSVAGTGQETQYF

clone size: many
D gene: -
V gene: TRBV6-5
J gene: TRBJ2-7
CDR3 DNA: TGTGCCAGCAGTCGGTCCAGGGACTACGAGCAGTACTTC
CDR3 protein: CASSRSRDYEQYF

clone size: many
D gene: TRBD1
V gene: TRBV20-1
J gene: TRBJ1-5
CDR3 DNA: TGCAGTGCTAGCTACAGGGGGCCCGGTCAGCCCCAGCATTTT
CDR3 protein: CSASYRGPGQPQHF

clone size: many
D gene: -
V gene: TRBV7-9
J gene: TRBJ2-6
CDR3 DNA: TGTGCCAGCAGCTTCATAACTGGGGCCAACGTCCTGACTTTC
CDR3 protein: CASSFITGANVLTF